One sample yielded the 2 T cell receptor beta chains listed below, sequenced in a study of T cells expressing NK-cell markers. Following a re-call of the 5' RACE reads, TCRdb has one entry per CDR3 protein and lacks DNA. The sample's table shows some 140,000 distinct CDR3 sequences. The sample taken for sequencing was blood T cells: a sorted CD56 or NKG2C T cell subset, CD4+ or CD8+ T cells, or bulk PBMC T cells (not recorded which). These receptors came from a woman aged 45-60 years in good health.

The CDR3: CASSLRRGDTDTQYF. The rearrangement uses TRBV11-3 and TRBJ2-3; TCRdb indicates TRBD2, and absent DNA this call remains unverified. The CDR3 runs 15 residues. Germline V gives CDR1 SGHNT, CDR2 YENEEA.

V is TRBV11-2 and J is TRBJ2-5; as DNA is missing, the TRBD1 call by TCRdb cannot be tested. The CDR3 runs 15 residues. Germline values: CDR1 SGHAT, CDR2 FQNNGV. The CDR3 here is CASSFWGRAKETQYF.